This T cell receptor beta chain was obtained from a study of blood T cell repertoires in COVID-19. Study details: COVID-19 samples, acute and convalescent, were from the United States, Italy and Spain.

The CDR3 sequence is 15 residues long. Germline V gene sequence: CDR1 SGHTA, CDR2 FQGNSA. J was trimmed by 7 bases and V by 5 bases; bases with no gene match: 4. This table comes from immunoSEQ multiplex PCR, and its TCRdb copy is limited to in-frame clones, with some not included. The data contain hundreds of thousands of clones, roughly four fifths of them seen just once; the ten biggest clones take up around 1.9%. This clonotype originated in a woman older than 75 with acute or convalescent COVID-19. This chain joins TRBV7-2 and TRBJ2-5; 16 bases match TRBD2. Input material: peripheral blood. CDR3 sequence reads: CASSDGTSGRATQYF. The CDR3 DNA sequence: TGTGCCAGCAGCGACGGGACTAGCGGGAGGGCGACCCAGTACTTC.